One and the same sample provided the 32 T cell receptor beta chains below, sequenced in a study of shared clonotypes between healthy human individuals. Clones were read by immunoSEQ multiplex PCR, and TCRdb kept only the in-frame ones, dropping some. The sample consists of millions of clones, over 90% of them appearing once. Sequencing was done on a sample of naive CD4+ T cells from PBMCs. Subset described: CD45RA+ positively selected. The source of these receptors is a man between 18 and 35 years old in good health. Some clones in this sample may be carry-over from other donors' samples.

This clone has a handful of counts. The chain links TRBV2 to TRBJ1-1, with D uncertain. The CDR3 runs to 12 residues. Germline V gives CDR1 SNHLY, CDR2 FYNNEI. Trimming took 7 bases from V and 4 from J, leaving 10 bases between them. CDR3 sequence (DNA): TGTGCCAGCATGAGGGTAGGCACTGAAGCTTTCTTT. It specifies CASMRVGTEAFF.

V and J are TRBV28 and TRBJ2-7; tentative D call: TRBD2 (5 bases). There are 14 residues in the CDR3. Trimming removed 2 bases at V and 4 bases at J, with 12 bases between. Germline V CDR1 and CDR2: MDHEN, SYDVKM. The chain's CDR3 is CASSLGDRGYEQYF. The CDR3 bases are TGTGCCAGCAGTTTAGGGGATCGAGGGTACGAGCAGTACTTC.

The chain couples TRBV20-1 to TRBJ2-1, with D possibly matching TRBD2 (5 bases). V gave up 6 bases and J gave up 15 bases, with 18 bases separating them. The CDR3 loop spans 11 amino acids. Germline V lookup: CDR1 DFQATT, CDR2 SNEGSKA (reference sequence). CDR3 sequence: CSASKGLNWFF. Written as DNA, the CDR3 is TGCAGTGCCAGCAAAGGACTCAATTGGTTCTTC.

In regard to this clone: Germline and junction disagree at one end, which may indicate a read error. The chain employs TRBV7-8 and TRBJ1-3; no definite D call. CDR3 size: 19 residues. Germline loops: CDR1 SGHVS, CDR2 FQNEAQ. This CDR3 reads CAGSLAQTVEEGSGNTIYF. In nucleotides, the CDR3 is TGTGCCGGCAGCTTAGCGCAAACAGTTGAGGAAGGCTCTGGAAACACCATATATTTT.

CDR3: CASRLRGGSAETQYF. Here the CDR3 DNA reads TGTGCCAGCCGACTAAGAGGGGGCTCGGCGGAGACCCAGTACTTC. This chain uses TRBV11-2 with TRBJ2-5; 7 nucleotides align to TRBD1. V lost 8 bases, J lost 5 bases, and 14 bases stayed unmatched. Per the germline V gene, CDR1 is SGHAT and CDR2 is FQNNGV. This CDR3 contains 15 residues.

The chain couples TRBV5-6 to TRBJ1-2; D perhaps matches TRBD1 (6 bases). Germline V gene data show CDR1 as SGHDT and CDR2 as YYEEEE. V lost 3 bases and J 0 bases, leaving 12 bases between the germline ends. The length of the CDR3 is 15 residues. The CDR3 is CASSSETGSNYGYTF. Here the CDR3 DNA reads TGTGCCAGCAGCTCGGAAACAGGGTCTAACTATGGCTACACCTTC.

The gene calls are TRBV7-9 and TRBJ2-5; weak D call: TRBD1 (7 bases). Germline CDR1 is SEHNR and CDR2 is FQNEAQ (reference sequence). The ends were cut back, 5 bases at V and 7 bases at J, with 17 bases in the middle. The CDR3 is 14 residues long. The CDR3 sequence: CASSPPGQGGTQYF. DNA of the CDR3: TGTGCCAGCAGCCCTCCAGGGCAGGGGGGGACCCAGTACTTC.

The chain recombines TRBV11-2 with TRBJ1-5, with a weak D call TRBD1 (6 bases). CDR3 length equals 13 residues. Trimming took 4 bases from V and 6 from J, leaving 10 bases between them. Germline V gives CDR1 SGHAT, CDR2 FQNNGV. This CDR3 is CASSSEQGQPQHF. In nucleotides, the CDR3 is TGTGCCAGCAGCTCCGAACAGGGTCAGCCCCAGCATTTT.

The chain uses TRBV11-2 and TRBJ1-1; D may be TRBD1 (5 bases). V was shortened by 1 base and J by 4 bases, with 16 bases between the two germline ends. Germline V gene lookup returns CDR1 SGHAT and CDR2 FQNNGV. CDR3 length: 16 residues. CDR3 nucleotide sequence: TGTGCCAGCAGCTTAGGGTGGAGGGGCTGGCGCACTGAAGCTTTCTTT. Residues: CASSLGWRGWRTEAFF.

The sample holds one count of this clone. The V gene is TRBV6-6, the J gene TRBJ2-3, with D unclear. V lost 5 bases, J lost 4 bases, and 13 bases lay in between. CDR1 is MNHNY, CDR2 SVGAGI, per germline (reference sequence). The CDR3 covers 14 residues. The CDR3 DNA reads TGTGCCAGCAGTAGACCCGTGGAAGCAGATACGCAGTATTTT. Protein sequence: CASSRPVEADTQYF.

A note on this clone: With a much larger clone just one base away, this may be a read error. Other DNA sequences in the sample encode the same CDR3. CDR3 nucleotide sequence: TGTGCCAGCAGCCTTAGCGGGAGCTCCTACAATGAGCAGTTCTTC. Protein: CASSLSGSSYNEQFF. The chain combines TRBV11-3 with TRBJ2-1; 9 nucleotides line up with TRBD2. V lost 5 bases and J lost 0; bases outside the gene matches: 2. The length of the CDR3 is 15 residues. From germline, CDR1 is SGHNT and CDR2 YENEEA.

This chain uses TRBV2 with TRBJ2-4; the D is unclear. The CDR3 runs 12 residues. Germline V gives CDR1 SNHLY, CDR2 FYNNEI. V was pared by 7 bases and J by 7 bases, with 11 bases between. This CDR3 is CASKERDNIQYF. The DNA of the CDR3 is TGTGCCAGCAAAGAACGTGACAACATTCAGTACTTC.

J is TRBJ2-7 and V is TRBV27, with TRBD1 as a possible D gene (6 bases). V was cut by 2 bases and J by 1 base, with 15 bases left in between. The CDR3 sequence is 16 residues long. Looked up from germline, CDR1 is MNHEY and CDR2 is SMNVEV (reference sequence). CDR3 residues: CASSLNAGTLSYEQYF. The CDR3 bases are TGTGCCAGCAGTTTAAATGCCGGGACACTATCCTACGAGCAGTACTTC.

The V and J genes are TRBV11-2 and TRBJ2-7, with D possibly called TRBD1 or TRBD2 (6 bases each). This CDR3 has 15 amino acids. V lost 3 bases and J 4 bases, leaving 16 bases between the germline ends. Germline values: CDR1 SGHAT, CDR2 FQNNGV. The CDR3 loop is CASSLSGQGIYEQYF. The CDR3 DNA reads TGTGCCAGCAGCTTGAGCGGGCAGGGGATTTACGAGCAGTACTTC.

This clone was recorded once. The CDR3 nucleotides are TGTGCCAGCAGGACGGGGTTAAACTACGAGCAGTACTTC. Amino acid sequence: CASRTGLNYEQYF. V is TRBV25-1 and J is TRBJ2-7, with a tentative D call TRBD2 (5 bases). Deletions cut 6 bases from V and 3 bases from J, with 12 bases between. CDR1 is MGHDK and CDR2 is SYGVNS in the germline V gene. This CDR3 comprises 13 residues.

This chain uses TRBV19 with TRBJ2-5; a weak D match, TRBD1 (6 bases). The length of the CDR3 is 17 residues. Trimming removed 5 bases from V and 1 base from J, with 20 bases in between. From germline, CDR1 is LNHDA and CDR2 SQIVND (reference sequence). For the CDR3, the DNA is TGTGCCAGTAGTTTTGCGGTGTTTCGGGACACCCAAGAGACCCAGTACTTC. It codes for CASSFAVFRDTQETQYF. Full variable domain (remainder filled in from reference TRBV19 and TRBJ2-5): DGGITQSPKYLFRKEGQNVTLSCEQNLNHDAMYWYRQDPGQGLRLIYYSQIVNDFQKGDIAEGYSVSREKKESFPLTVTSAQKNPTAFYLCASSFAVFRDTQETQYFGPGTRLLVL.

This clone appeared a single time. The rearrangement uses TRBV28 and TRBJ2-5; no clear D. The CDR3 length is 11 residues. Germline values: CDR1 MDHEN, CDR2 SYDVKM. V was shortened by 11 bases and J by 1 base, with 8 bases between the two germline ends. The CDR3 spells CAAATQETQYF. DNA of the CDR3: TGTGCCGCCGCAACCCAAGAGACCCAGTACTTC.

The chain combines TRBV6-6 with TRBJ2-7; TRBD2 matches 8 bases. This CDR3 is built from 15 residues. Germline assignment: CDR1 MNHNY and CDR2 SVGAGI (reference sequence). V gave up 4 bases and J gave up 6 bases; unmatched junction bases: 11. The CDR3 loop is CASSSQRELEGEQYF. The CDR3 coding sequence is TGTGCCAGCAGTTCTCAGCGGGAGTTAGAAGGCGAGCAGTACTTC.

V and J are TRBV6-5 and TRBJ2-5; D is possibly TRBD1 (6 bases). Germline V gene data show CDR1 as MNHEY and CDR2 as SVGAGI. Trimming left V 4 bases short and J 0 bases short, with 12 bases between. CDR3 length equals 15 residues. In DNA form, the CDR3 reads TGTGCCAGCAGTTCCCCCAGGGGACACCAAGAGACCCAGTACTTC. It is translated as CASSSPRGHQETQYF.

Worth noting for this clone: Other DNA sequences in this specimen translate into the identical CDR3. CDR3 region: CASSIQGSGANVLTF. The CDR3 nucleotides read TGTGCCAGTAGTATCCAGGGGTCTGGGGCCAACGTCCTGACTTTC. This chain joins TRBV19 and TRBJ2-6, with TRBD1 as a possible D gene (6 bases). The CDR3 covers 15 residues. The germline gives CDR1 LNHDA, CDR2 SQIVND (reference sequence). With 3 bases removed from V and 1 base from J, the gap between germline ends came to 7 bases.

CDR3 nucleotide sequence: TGTGCCAGCATAGAGGGGGGGAGCACAGATACGCAGTATTTT. Translation gives CASIEGGSTDTQYF. The gene calls are TRBV28 and TRBJ2-3; maybe TRBD2 (7 bases). V was pared by 7 bases and J by 0 bases, with 11 bases between. The CDR3 runs 14 residues. In germline, CDR1 is MDHEN, CDR2 SYDVKM.

The chain carries TRBV18 and TRBJ1-1; D is possibly TRBD1 (5 bases). The germline gives CDR1 KGHSH, CDR2 LQKENI. CDR3 length equals 16 residues. Trimming left V 2 bases short and J 1 base short, with 14 bases between. The CDR3: CASSPFYGGRNTEAFF. The CDR3 nucleotides are TGTGCCAGCTCACCATTTTACGGGGGACGGAACACTGAAGCTTTCTTT.

The chain carries TRBV19 and TRBJ1-5; no reliable D call. The CDR3 runs 14 residues. The germline V gene has CDR1 LNHDA and CDR2 SQIVND (reference sequence). The V end was cut by 2 bases, the J end by 7 bases, with 12 bases between. CDR3 amino acids: CASSILLAGQPQHF. The CDR3 nucleotides are TGTGCCAGTAGTATACTATTGGCGGGGCAGCCCCAGCATTTT.

This chain joins TRBV6-1 and TRBJ1-2; no reliable D call. Germline values: CDR1 MNHNS, CDR2 SASEGT. The CDR3 loop spans 12 amino acids. Trimming removed 6 bases from V and 0 bases from J, with 5 bases in between. As DNA, the CDR3 is TGTGCCAGCAGCGGCTCTAACTATGGCTACACCTTC. Translated, it gives CASSGSNYGYTF.

J is TRBJ2-7 and V is TRBV28; a weak D match, TRBD1 (6 bases). The V end was cut by 6 bases, the J end by 5 bases, with 20 bases between. The CDR3 has 15 amino acids. Looked up from germline, CDR1 is MDHEN and CDR2 is SYDVKM. The chain's CDR3 is CASSVTGKGNHEQYF. The CDR3 coding sequence is TGTGCCAGCAGCGTAACAGGGAAGGGGAACCACGAGCAGTACTTC.

This clone was observed once. The chain is built from TRBV18 and TRBJ2-5; perhaps TRBD1 as D (5 bases). CDR1 KGHSH and CDR2 LQKENI come from the germline V gene. Trimming took 3 bases from V and 3 from J, leaving 11 bases between them. CDR3 size: 14 residues. CDR3 nucleotide sequence: TGTGCCAGCTCACCGACGACAGCCGAAGAGACCCAGTACTTC. Translated, it gives CASSPTTAEETQYF.

The chain uses TRBV28 and TRBJ2-5; 7 nucleotides align to TRBD2. Germline-derived CDR1 and CDR2 are MDHEN and SYDVKM. With V trimmed by 8 bases and J by 4 bases, 7 bases remained unmatched. The CDR3 consists of 13 residues. The CDR3 is CASDGGRGETQYF. In DNA form, the CDR3 reads TGTGCCAGCGATGGGGGGAGGGGAGAGACCCAGTACTTC.

CDR3: CASSGRQEGGDGEKLFF. Here the CDR3 DNA reads TGTGCCAGCAGCGGACGACAAGAGGGAGGGGACGGTGAAAAACTGTTTTTT. The V and J genes are TRBV5-4 and TRBJ1-4, with TRBD1 as a possible D gene (5 bases). Germline CDR1 SGHNT, CDR2 YYREEE (reference sequence). This CDR3 has 17 amino acids. Trimming removed 4 bases from V and 7 bases from J, with 23 bases in between.

This sequence joins TRBV7-8 and TRBJ1-5; TRBD1 agrees at 10 bases. V trimming: 2 bases; J trimming: 6 bases; junction bases outside the gene matches: 7. CDR1 and CDR2 from the germline V gene are SGHVS and FQNEAQ. This CDR3 is built from 16 residues. In nucleotides, the CDR3 is TGTGCCAGCAGCTTATCCGGGACAGGGGTGGTTCAGCCCCAGCATTTT. This codes for CASSLSGTGVVQPQHF.

This clone appeared a single time. This chain links TRBV28 with TRBJ1-2, with TRBD1 as a possible D gene (5 bases). The CDR3 loop spans 15 amino acids. The V end lost 5 bases, the J end lost 4 bases, and 17 bases lay between the germline ends. Germline V gene data show CDR1 as MDHEN and CDR2 as SYDVKM. The CDR3 spells CASSGRQGATYGYTF. Written as DNA, the CDR3 is TGTGCCAGCAGTGGGCGGCAGGGTGCTACCTATGGCTACACCTTC.

DNA of the CDR3: TGTGCCAGCAGTTCCATCACTCCCCGTTCACCCCTCCACTTT. This encodes CASSSITPRSPLHF. The rearrangement joins TRBV2 to TRBJ1-6, with D unresolved. The V end was cut by 5 bases, the J end by 9 bases, with 14 bases between. The CDR3 sequence is 14 residues long. Germline lookup yields CDR1 SNHLY and CDR2 FYNNEI.

The genes are TRBV29-1 and TRBJ1-2; no reliable D call. V lost 3 bases to trimming and J lost 4 bases, with 15 bases between them. This CDR3 contains 14 residues. The V gene's germline CDR1 is SQVTM and CDR2 ANQGSEA. CDR3: CSVEASDPSYGYTF. CDR3 sequence (DNA): TGCAGCGTTGAGGCGTCAGACCCTTCCTATGGCTACACCTTC.